The sequence of this TCR beta chain was determined in a study of T-cell memory formation after mild COVID-19. Study-wide results and caveats: Pre-infection memory carried some responding clones, suggesting that cross-reactive memory joined.

Many counts were recorded for this clonotype. Its antigen remains unidentified. MiXCR was run by TCRdb on the 5' RACE reads, yielding one entry per CDR3 protein. Of about 250,000 distinct CDR3 sequences in the sample, roughly 14% were seen once. Germline-derived CDR1 and CDR2 are DFQATT and SNEGSKA (reference sequence). J gave up 1 base and V 0 bases, and 8 bases lay outside the gene matches. The CDR3 has 16 amino acids. V and J are TRBV20-1 and TRBJ2-7; 8 nucleotides line up with TRBD2. The receptor comes from an adult woman who had mild COVID-19 (a few samples of this study predate the infection). Cell type and time point are not known. The sample taken for sequencing was PBMCs or a T cell subset sorted from them (not recorded which). CDR3 residues: CSARDWAGGSSYEQYF. The CDR3 bases are TGCAGTGCTAGAGATTGGGCGGGAGGTTCTTCCTACGAGCAGTACTTC.